Ten or more counts support the clone carrying this T cell receptor (beta chain). Its antigen is not identified. Arm-PCR with iRepertoire HTBI primers amplified the CDR3 regions for these TCR beta libraries. TCRdb used MiXCR to reprocess the multiplex PCR reads, holding one entry per CDR3 protein. The sample holds 300,000 to 400,000 distinct CDR3 sequences, about 20% seen once. Time point specified: persistent/refractory GD, antithyroid drugs over 5 years with positive TRAb. Generation of the TCR library employed RNA extracted from PBMCs. Criteria from the American Thyroid Association guidelines were applied to diagnose Graves' disease. This record comes from a study of regulatory T cells in long-lasting Graves disease. Losses at the gene ends were 3 bases for V and 8 bases for J; bases not matched to a gene: 8. The germline V gene encodes CDR1 LGHDT and CDR2 YNNKEL (reference sequence). The CDR3 extends over 15 amino acids.

Study-wide results and caveats: Persistent Graves' patients showed less TCR diversity than newly diagnosed ones. Favored gene segments in persistent disease were TRBV28, TRBJ1-2 and TRBJ2-5. Thyroid tissue went unstudied; only peripheral blood was examined.

Sequenced here: peripheral blood mononuclear cells (PBMCs), sampled when the disease was refractory, from a patient treated with antithyroid drugs. The clonotype was recovered from a female donor with Graves disease. The V call is TRBV3-1, the J call TRBJ1-4; 8 bases fit TRBD1. The CDR3 spells CASSQYDRGSEKLFF. CDR3 bases: TGTGCCAGCAGCCAGTACGACAGGGGTTCGGAAAAACTGTTTTTT.